This T cell receptor beta chain was obtained from a study of blood T cells in healthy people across ages. The CDR3 sequence is 13 residues long. V dropped 0 bases and J dropped 6; count of bases not matched to a gene: 4. CDR1 GTSNPN and CDR2 SVGIG come from the germline V gene (reference sequence). Primed by a sample-barcoded 5' primer and a J-beta primer mix, a second PCR proceeded for 7 to 11 cycles. TCRdb recomputed calls from the 5' RACE reads with MiXCR, one row per CDR3 protein. The table includes 1.5 million to 2 million distinct CDR3 sequences, 28% detected once. Sequences were obtained from blood. The clonotype was recovered from a woman aged 25 to 39 in good health. The rearrangement links TRBV30 to TRBJ1-1, with TRBD1 matching 7 bases. The CDR3: CAWSVGRGAEAFF. CDR3 nucleotide sequence: TGTGCCTGGAGTGTGGGCAGGGGGGCTGAAGCTTTCTTT.